This entry concerns a single T cell receptor (beta chain). The data are from a study of early T cells in non-severe SARS-CoV-2 infection. Study details: The chains were unpaired, and the sequenced material was bulk RNA from unsorted whole blood.

Unique molecular identifiers were attached to individual cDNA molecules. TCRdb redid the calling of the 5' RACE reads with MiXCR, one entry per CDR3 protein. Here the sample spans about 81,000 distinct CDR3 sequences, less than 8% being singletons. The V and J ends lost 6 bases and 4 bases, in that order; junction bases with no gene match: 11. There are 15 residues in the CDR3. The germline V gene has CDR1 MDHEN and CDR2 SYDVKM. The J gene is TRBJ1-1, the V gene TRBV28, with TRBD1 matching over 7 bases. This sequence originates from an adult who was a healthcare worker with PCR-confirmed SARS-CoV-2 infection or an uninfected control (not recorded which). The sequencing sample was made of whole blood. The CDR3 region is CASRPNTGEGTEAFF. The CDR3 DNA sequence: TGTGCCAGCAGGCCCAACACAGGGGAAGGCACTGAAGCTTTCTTT.